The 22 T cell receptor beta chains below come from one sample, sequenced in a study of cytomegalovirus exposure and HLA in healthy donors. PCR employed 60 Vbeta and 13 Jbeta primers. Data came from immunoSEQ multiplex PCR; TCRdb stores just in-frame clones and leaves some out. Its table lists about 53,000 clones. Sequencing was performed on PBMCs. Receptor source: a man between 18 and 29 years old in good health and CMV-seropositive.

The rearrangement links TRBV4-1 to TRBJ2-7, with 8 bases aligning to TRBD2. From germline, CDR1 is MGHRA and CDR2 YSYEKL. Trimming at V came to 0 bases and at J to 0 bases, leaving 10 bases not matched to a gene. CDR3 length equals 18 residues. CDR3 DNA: TGCGCCAGCAGCCAAGATTGGGACGGCGGGAGGATCTCCTACGAGCAGTACTTC. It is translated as CASSQDWDGGRISYEQYF.

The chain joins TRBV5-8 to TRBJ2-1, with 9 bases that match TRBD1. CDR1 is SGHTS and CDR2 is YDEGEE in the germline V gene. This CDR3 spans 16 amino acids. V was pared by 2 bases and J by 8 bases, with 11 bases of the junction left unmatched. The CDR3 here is CASSFKRDRAYHEQFF. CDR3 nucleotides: TGTGCCAGCAGCTTCAAGCGGGACAGGGCTTATCATGAGCAGTTCTTC.

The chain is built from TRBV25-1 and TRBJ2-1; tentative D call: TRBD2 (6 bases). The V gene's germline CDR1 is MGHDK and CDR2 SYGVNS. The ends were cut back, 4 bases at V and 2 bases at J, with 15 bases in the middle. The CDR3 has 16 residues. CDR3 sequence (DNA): TGTGCCAGCAGTGGGGGGTACGGACTACCCTACAATGAGCAGTTCTTC. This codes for CASSGGYGLPYNEQFF.

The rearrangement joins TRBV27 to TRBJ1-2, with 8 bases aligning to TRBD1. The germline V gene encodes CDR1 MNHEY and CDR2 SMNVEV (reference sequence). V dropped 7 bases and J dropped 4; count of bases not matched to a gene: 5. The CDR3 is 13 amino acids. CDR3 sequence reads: CASTPGQGYGYTF. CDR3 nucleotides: TGTGCCAGCACTCCCGGACAGGGCTATGGCTACACCTTC.

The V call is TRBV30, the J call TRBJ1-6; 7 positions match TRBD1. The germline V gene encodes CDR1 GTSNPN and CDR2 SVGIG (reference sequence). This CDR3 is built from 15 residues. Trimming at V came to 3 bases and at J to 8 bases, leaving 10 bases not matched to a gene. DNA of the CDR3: TGTGCCTGGAGAGCCGACAGGGCGTGGGATTCACCCCTCCACTTT. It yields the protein CAWRADRAWDSPLHF.

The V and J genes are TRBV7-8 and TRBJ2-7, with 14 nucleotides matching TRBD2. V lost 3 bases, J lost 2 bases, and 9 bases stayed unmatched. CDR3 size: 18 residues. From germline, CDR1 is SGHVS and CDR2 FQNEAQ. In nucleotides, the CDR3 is TGTGCCAGCAGCTTCGGCAACGCGGGACTAGCGGGAGCCTACGAGCAGTACTTC. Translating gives CASSFGNAGLAGAYEQYF.

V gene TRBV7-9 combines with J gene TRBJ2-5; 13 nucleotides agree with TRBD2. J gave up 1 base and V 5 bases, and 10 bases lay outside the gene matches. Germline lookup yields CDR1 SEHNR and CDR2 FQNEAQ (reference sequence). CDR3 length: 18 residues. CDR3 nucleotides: TGTGCCAGCAGCAGTGATGGACTAGCGGGGGTTGTCCAAGAGACCCAGTACTTC. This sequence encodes CASSSDGLAGVVQETQYF.

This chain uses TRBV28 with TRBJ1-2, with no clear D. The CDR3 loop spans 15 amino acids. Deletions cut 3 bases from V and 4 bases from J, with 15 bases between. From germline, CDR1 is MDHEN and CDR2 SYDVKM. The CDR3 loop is CASSFPPSRGYGYTF. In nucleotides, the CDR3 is TGTGCCAGCAGTTTCCCCCCCTCTCGGGGCTATGGCTACACCTTC.

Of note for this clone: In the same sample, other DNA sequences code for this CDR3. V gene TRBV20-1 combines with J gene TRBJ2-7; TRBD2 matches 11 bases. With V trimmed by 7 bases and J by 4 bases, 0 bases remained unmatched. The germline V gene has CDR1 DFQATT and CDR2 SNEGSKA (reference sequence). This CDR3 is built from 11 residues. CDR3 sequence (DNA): TGCAGTGGGACTAGCGGGTACGAGCAGTACTTC. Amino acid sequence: CSGTSGYEQYF.

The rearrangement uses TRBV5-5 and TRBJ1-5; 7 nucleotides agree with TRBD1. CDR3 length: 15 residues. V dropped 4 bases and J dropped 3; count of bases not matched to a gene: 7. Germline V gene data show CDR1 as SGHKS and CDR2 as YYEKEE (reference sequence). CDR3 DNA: TGTGCCAGCAGCCCCGGGACAGACCCCAATCAGCCCCAGCATTTT. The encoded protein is CASSPGTDPNQPQHF.

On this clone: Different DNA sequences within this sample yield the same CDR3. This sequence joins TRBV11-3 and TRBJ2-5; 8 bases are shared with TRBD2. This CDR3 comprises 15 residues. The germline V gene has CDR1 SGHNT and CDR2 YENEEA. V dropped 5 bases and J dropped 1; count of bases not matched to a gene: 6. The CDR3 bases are TGTGCCAGCAGCCTTTTCGGGACTAGCCAAGAGACCCAGTACTTC. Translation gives CASSLFGTSQETQYF.

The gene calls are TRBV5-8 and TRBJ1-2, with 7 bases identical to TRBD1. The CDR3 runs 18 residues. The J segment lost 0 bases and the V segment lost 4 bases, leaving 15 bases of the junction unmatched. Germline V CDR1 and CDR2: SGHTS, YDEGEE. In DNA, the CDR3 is TGTGCCAGCAGCCCTCCCACCGACAGGGACGATCCTAACTATGGCTACACCTTC. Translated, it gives CASSPPTDRDDPNYGYTF.

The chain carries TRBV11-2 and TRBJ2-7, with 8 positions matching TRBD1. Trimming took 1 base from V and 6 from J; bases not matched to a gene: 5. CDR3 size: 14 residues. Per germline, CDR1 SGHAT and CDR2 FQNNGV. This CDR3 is CASSLGTGRREQYF. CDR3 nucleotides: TGTGCCAGCAGCTTAGGGACAGGGAGGCGCGAGCAGTACTTC.

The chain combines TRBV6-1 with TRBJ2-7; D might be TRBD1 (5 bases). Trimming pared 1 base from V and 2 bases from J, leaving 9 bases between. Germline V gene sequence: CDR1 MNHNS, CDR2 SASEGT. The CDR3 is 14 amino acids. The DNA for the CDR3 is TGTGCCAGCAGTGAAGTACAGGTAACCTACGAGCAGTACTTC. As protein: CASSEVQVTYEQYF.

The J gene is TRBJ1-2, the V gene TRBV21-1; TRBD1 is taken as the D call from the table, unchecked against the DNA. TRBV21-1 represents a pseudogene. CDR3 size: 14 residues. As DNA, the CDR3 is TGTGCCCTACGGGCGGACACCAATAACTATGGCTACACCTTC. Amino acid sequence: CALRADTNNYGYTF.

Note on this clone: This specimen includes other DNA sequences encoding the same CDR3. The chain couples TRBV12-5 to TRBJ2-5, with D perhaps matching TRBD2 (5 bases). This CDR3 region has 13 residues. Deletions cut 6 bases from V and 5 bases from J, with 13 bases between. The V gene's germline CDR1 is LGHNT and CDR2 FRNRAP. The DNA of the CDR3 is TGTGCTAGTGGCCAAGGCGGCGGGGAGACCCAGTACTTC. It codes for CASGQGGGETQYF.

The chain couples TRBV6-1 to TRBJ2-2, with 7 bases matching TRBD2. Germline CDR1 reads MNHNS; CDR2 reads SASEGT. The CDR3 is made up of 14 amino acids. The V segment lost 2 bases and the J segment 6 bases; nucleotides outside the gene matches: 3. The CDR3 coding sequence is TGTGCCAGCAGTGAACATGGGGGGGCCGGGGAGCTGTTTTTT. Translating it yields CASSEHGGAGELFF.

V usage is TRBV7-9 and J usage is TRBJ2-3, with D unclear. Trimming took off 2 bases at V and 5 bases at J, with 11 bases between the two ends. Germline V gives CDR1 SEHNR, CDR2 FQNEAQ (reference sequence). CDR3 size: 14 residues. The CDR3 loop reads CASSLSQTEDTQYF. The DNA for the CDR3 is TGTGCCAGCAGCTTATCACAGACCGAAGATACGCAGTATTTT.

For the CDR3, the DNA is TGTGCCAGCAGCGTGGGCTCCTACGAGCAGTACTTC. Encoded protein: CASSVGSYEQYF. V gene TRBV11-2 combines with J gene TRBJ2-5; D is uncertain. Matching the DNA end better, TRBJ2-7 makes the J call doubtful. Germline values: CDR1 SGHAT, CDR2 FQNNGV. The length of the CDR3 is 12 residues.

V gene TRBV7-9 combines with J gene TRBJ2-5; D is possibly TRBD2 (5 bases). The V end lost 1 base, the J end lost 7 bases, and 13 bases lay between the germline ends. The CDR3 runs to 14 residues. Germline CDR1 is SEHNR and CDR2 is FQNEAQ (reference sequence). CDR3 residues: CASSLETTIGTQYF. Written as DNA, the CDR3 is TGTGCCAGCAGCTTAGAGACTACCATTGGGACCCAGTACTTC.

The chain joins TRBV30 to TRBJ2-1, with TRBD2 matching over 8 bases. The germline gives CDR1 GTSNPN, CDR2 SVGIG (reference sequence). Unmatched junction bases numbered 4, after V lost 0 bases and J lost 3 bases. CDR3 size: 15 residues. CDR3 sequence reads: CAWSVTLADYNEQFF. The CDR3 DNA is TGTGCCTGGAGTGTAACACTAGCGGACTACAATGAGCAGTTCTTC.

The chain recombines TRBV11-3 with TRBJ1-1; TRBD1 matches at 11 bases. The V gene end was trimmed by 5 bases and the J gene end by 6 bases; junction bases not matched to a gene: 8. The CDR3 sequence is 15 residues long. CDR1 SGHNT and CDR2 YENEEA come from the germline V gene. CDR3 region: CASSGTGQGEAEAFF. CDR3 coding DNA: TGTGCCAGCAGCGGTACGGGACAGGGGGAGGCTGAAGCTTTCTTT.